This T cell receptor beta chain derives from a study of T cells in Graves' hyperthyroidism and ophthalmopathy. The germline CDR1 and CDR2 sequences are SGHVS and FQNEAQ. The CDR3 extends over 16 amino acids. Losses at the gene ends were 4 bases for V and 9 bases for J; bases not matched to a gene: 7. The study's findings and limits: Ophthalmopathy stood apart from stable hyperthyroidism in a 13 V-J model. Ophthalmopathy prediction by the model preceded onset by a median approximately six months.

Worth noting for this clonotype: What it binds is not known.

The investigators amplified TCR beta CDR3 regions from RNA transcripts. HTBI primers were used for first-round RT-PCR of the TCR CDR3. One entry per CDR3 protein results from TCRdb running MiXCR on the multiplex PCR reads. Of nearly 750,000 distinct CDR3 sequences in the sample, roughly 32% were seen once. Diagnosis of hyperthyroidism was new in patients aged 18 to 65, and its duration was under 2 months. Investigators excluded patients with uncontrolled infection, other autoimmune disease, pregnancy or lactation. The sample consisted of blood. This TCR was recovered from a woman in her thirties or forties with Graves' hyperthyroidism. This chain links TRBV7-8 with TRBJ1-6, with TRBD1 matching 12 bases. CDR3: CASSSGQGAYGSPLHF. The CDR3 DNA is TGTGCCAGCAGCTCGGGACAGGGGGCATATGGTTCACCCCTCCACTTT. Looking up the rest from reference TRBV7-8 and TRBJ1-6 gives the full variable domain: GAGVSQSPRYKVAKRGQDVALRCDPISGHVSLFWYQQALGQGPEFLTYFQNEAQLDKSGLPSDRFFAERPEGSVSTLKIQRTQQEDSAVYLCASSSGQGAYGSPLHFGNGTRLTVT.